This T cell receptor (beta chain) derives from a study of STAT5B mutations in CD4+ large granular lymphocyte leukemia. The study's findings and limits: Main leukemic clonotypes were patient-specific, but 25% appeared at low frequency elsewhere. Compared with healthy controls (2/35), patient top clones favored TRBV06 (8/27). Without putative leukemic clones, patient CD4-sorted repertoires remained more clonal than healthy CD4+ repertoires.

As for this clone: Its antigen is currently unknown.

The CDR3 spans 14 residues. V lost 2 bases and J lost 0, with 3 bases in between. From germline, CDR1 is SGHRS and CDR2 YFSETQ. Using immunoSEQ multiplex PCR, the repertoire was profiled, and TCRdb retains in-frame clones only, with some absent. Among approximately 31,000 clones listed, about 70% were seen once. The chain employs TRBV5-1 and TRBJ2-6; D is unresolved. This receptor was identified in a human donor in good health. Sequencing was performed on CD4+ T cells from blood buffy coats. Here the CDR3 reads CASSFDSGANVLTF. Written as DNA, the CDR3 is TGCGCCAGCAGCTTCGACTCTGGGGCCAACGTCCTGACTTTC.